This T cell receptor beta chain is drawn from a study of blood T cell repertoires in COVID-19. Repertoires were generated with immunoSEQ multiplex PCR, while TCRdb's copy carries only in-frame clones and drops some. The table shows some 200,000 clones, with 80% to 85% occurring only once. Those enrolled, adults aged roughly 18 to 89 years, came from 24 US areas. CDR1 is SNHLY and CDR2 is FYNNEI in the germline V gene. Trimming pared 4 bases from V and 6 bases from J, leaving 13 bases between. CDR3 length: 14 residues. The receptor's source is a man in his forties who had recovered from COVID-19. The gene calls are TRBV2 and TRBJ1-5; D is undetermined. The sample was PBMCs or T cells enriched from blood (not recorded which). CDR3 bases: TGTGCCAGCAGTGTCGGCGGGTTCGTTCAGCCCCAGCATTTT. It translates to CASSVGGFVQPQHF.